These T cell receptor beta chains were read from a single sample in a study of glioma-infiltrating T cells. MiXCR was run by TCRdb on the multiplex PCR reads, yielding one entry per CDR3 protein. The table records about 200,000 distinct CDR3 sequences, around 30% of them present only once. Sequenced material: glioma tissue, nonneoplastic brain tissue, or PBMCs (not recorded which). The origin of the receptors is a human donor with low-grade glioma or glioblastoma, undergoing nonglioma brain surgery, or in good health (not recorded which). Both conserved end residues are part of each CDR3. The order of the fields is V gene, clone size, D gene, J gene, CDR3 DNA, CDR3 protein. The D gene is left open where the match is weak. A clone size is listed for some rows: how often the clone was seen (once, few, many), or a class if it is expanded.

TRBV6-2/TRBV6-3	many	NA	TRBJ2-5	TGTGCCAGCAGTCCGACCTTCGGGACCAAAGAGACCCAGTACTTC	CASSPTFGTKETQYF
TRBV27	NA	TRBD2	TRBJ2-5	TGTGTCAGCAGTTTGAACGGGAGGGAGACCCAGTGCTTC	CVSSLNGRETQCF
TRBV5-4	few	NA	TRBJ1-2	TGTGCCAGCAGCTTGAATCAGGAGTATGGCTACACCTTC	CASSLNQEYGYTF
TRBV2	many	NA	TRBJ2-7	TGTGCCAGCAGTATCGGGGCCGAAAGCTACGAGCAGTACTTC	CASSIGAESYEQYF
TRBV27	many	NA	TRBJ2-3	TGTGCCAGCAGTACCACGGCTATGGGTACGCAGTATTTT	CASSTTAMGTQYF
TRBV28	many	TRBD1	TRBJ1-1	TGTGCCAGCAGGTCCGGACAGGGGGCAAGTGAAGCTTTCTTT	CASRSGQGASEAFF
TRBV7-9	NA	NA	TRBJ2-2	TGTGCCAGCAGCGCCGACATTTACACCGGGGAGCTGTTTTTT	CASSADIYTGELFF
TRBV28	many	NA	TRBJ1-2	TGTGCCAGCAGTTCGGGAGGGGTATCCGGCTACACCTTC	CASSSGGVSGYTF
TRBV7-3	many	NA	TRBJ2-2	TGTGCCAGCAGCTTAAGTCGGGGGGAGCTGTTTTTT	CASSLSRGELFF
TRBV10-1	once	TRBD2	TRBJ2-1	TGCGCCAGCTCTTCGGGACTAGACCACAATGAGCAGTTCTTC	CASSSGLDHNEQFF
TRBV20-1	many	TRBD1	TRBJ2-5	TGCAGTGCTAGAGATATCACAGGGGGTTCAAAGACCCAGTACTTC	CSARDITGGSKTQYF